The 23 T cell receptor beta chains presented below share a single source sample, sequenced in a study of blood T cell repertoires in COVID-19. Assay: immunoSEQ multiplex PCR; the TCRdb copy retains only in-frame clones and omits some. The data show some 170,000 clones, with approximately 83% seen just once and 7% held by the top ten. Sequenced: peripheral blood. The receptors derive from a woman aged 40 to 50 with COVID-19, enrolled during active disease.

The genes are TRBV2 and TRBJ1-2, with unresolved D. CDR1 SNHLY and CDR2 FYNNEI come from the germline V gene. CDR3 length: 8 amino acids. V was shortened by 8 bases and J by 8 bases, with 3 bases between the two germline ends. This chain's CDR3 is CASLGYTF. The CDR3 DNA sequence: TGTGCCAGCCTAGGCTACACCTTC. The full variable domain, with the rest looked up from reference TRBV2 and TRBJ1-2, is EPEVTQTPSHQVTQMGQEVILRCVPISNHLYFYWYRQILGQKVEFLVSFYNNEISEKSEIFDDQFSVERPDGSNFTLKIRSTKLEDSAMYFCASLGYTFGSGTRLTVV.

J is TRBJ2-7 and V is TRBV5-1; D is unresolved. The V end was cut by 0 bases, the J end by 3 bases, with 7 bases between. The CDR3 length is 13 residues. The germline gives CDR1 SGHRS, CDR2 YFSETQ. The CDR3 reads CASSLDRNYEQYF. The CDR3 DNA sequence: TGCGCCAGCAGCTTGGACAGAAACTACGAGCAGTACTTC.

The chain links TRBV4-2 to TRBJ2-1, with 13 bases aligning to TRBD2. Losses at the gene ends were 2 bases for V and 0 bases for J; bases not matched to a gene: 13. Germline CDR1 reads LGHNA; CDR2 reads YNFKEQ. This CDR3 region has 21 residues. CDR3 in amino acids: CASSQLRGGLAGPGSYNEQFF. The DNA for the CDR3 is TGTGCCAGCAGCCAACTTCGAGGGGGACTAGCGGGACCCGGCTCCTACAATGAGCAGTTCTTC.

This chain connects TRBV12-5 to TRBJ2-5; D possibly corresponds to TRBD1 (6 bases). This CDR3 spans 14 amino acids. V lost 7 bases, J lost 0 bases, and 12 bases lay in between. Germline V CDR1 and CDR2: LGHNT, FRNRAP. For the CDR3, the DNA is TGTGCTAGTGTAAACGGGACATACCAAGAGACCCAGTACTTC. Translated, it gives CASVNGTYQETQYF.

The J gene is TRBJ2-7, the V gene TRBV12-3 or TRBV12-4; D gene ambiguous. V shed 6 bases and J shed 5 bases, with 11 bases lying between them. This CDR3 contains 12 residues. In DNA form, the CDR3 reads TGTGCCAGCAGCCTCTACTTCCACGAGCAGTACTTC. Its translation: CASSLYFHEQYF.

The chain couples TRBV7-9 to TRBJ2-5; TRBD1 matches 9 bases. Trimming removed 3 bases from V and 6 bases from J; junction bases left unmatched: 5. The CDR3 runs 14 residues. CDR1 is SEHNR and CDR2 is FQNEAQ in the germline V gene (reference sequence). CDR3 sequence: CASSFPGTGKTQYF. The CDR3, as DNA: TGTGCCAGCAGCTTCCCCGGGACAGGGAAGACCCAGTACTTC.

In regard to this clone: Within the sample, other DNA sequences also encode this same CDR3. The chain has TRBV3-1 (or the pseudogene TRBV3-2) and TRBJ2-7; 10 bases are shared with TRBD1. The CDR3 loop spans 15 amino acids. CDR1 LGHDT and CDR2 YNNKEL come from the germline V gene (reference sequence). The ends lost 1 base at V and 1 base at J; junction bases unmatched: 1. Here the CDR3 DNA reads TGTGCCAGCAGCCAAGGGGACAGGGGATCCTACGAGCAGTACTTC. Amino acid sequence: CASSQGDRGSYEQYF.

This clone showed up just a few times. This chain joins TRBV19 and TRBJ1-1, with TRBD1 matching 9 bases. Germline V gene lookup returns CDR1 LNHDA and CDR2 SQIVND (reference sequence). The CDR3 totals 13 residues. Germline trimming cut 7 bases from V and 11 bases from J; bases unmatched to any gene: 11. CDR3 nucleotides: TGTGCCAGTATTGCCGGGACAGGGCACGGGGCTTTCTTT. Its translation: CASIAGTGHGAFF.

The chain carries TRBV14 and TRBJ1-5; 8 bases map to TRBD1. Germline CDR1 SGHDN, CDR2 FVKESK. This CDR3 contains 16 residues. V shed 2 bases and J 1 base; nucleotides not matched to a gene: 4. In DNA form, the CDR3 reads TGTGCCAGCAGCCAAACAGGGGGAGGAAGCAATCAGCCCCAGCATTTT. Its translation is CASSQTGGGSNQPQHF.

This chain connects TRBV27 to TRBJ2-7; a possible D gene is TRBD2 (7 bases). Per the germline V gene, CDR1 is MNHEY and CDR2 is SMNVEV (reference sequence). Deletions cut 3 bases from V and 2 bases from J, with 20 bases between. This CDR3 region has 17 residues. This CDR3 reads CASSLSGLGGETYEQYF. In nucleotides, the CDR3 is TGTGCCAGCAGTTTGAGCGGCCTAGGGGGGGAAACCTACGAGCAGTACTTC.

This clone was counted ten times or more. The chain carries TRBV28 and TRBJ2-1, with 8 bases fitting TRBD2. This CDR3 spans 15 amino acids. Germline loops: CDR1 MDHEN, CDR2 SYDVKM. J gave up 4 bases and V 6 bases, and 8 bases lay outside the gene matches. The CDR3 protein is CASSPLAEGYNEQFF. CDR3 coding DNA: TGTGCCAGCAGCCCACTAGCGGAAGGGTACAATGAGCAGTTCTTC.

This chain links TRBV9 with TRBJ2-3; perhaps TRBD1 as D (5 bases). Germline CDR1 and CDR2: SGDLS and YYNGEE. The CDR3 is 14 amino acids. V was clipped by 4 bases and J by 6 bases, with 15 bases between them. DNA of the CDR3: TGTGCCAGCAGCCGAACCCCAGGGCAGGATACGCAGTATTTT. Translated, it gives CASSRTPGQDTQYF.

The rearrangement links TRBV2 to TRBJ2-1; 9 bases line up with TRBD1. With V trimmed by 4 bases and J by 3 bases, 4 bases remained unmatched. This CDR3 has 15 residues. Germline values: CDR1 SNHLY, CDR2 FYNNEI. For the CDR3, the DNA is TGTGCCAGCAGTGGAGGGACAGGGTTCTACAATGAGCAGTTCTTC. Translating it yields CASSGGTGFYNEQFF.

The rearrangement links TRBV12-3 or TRBV12-4 to TRBJ1-1; 7 nucleotides line up with TRBD1. Trimming took 3 bases from V and 6 from J; bases not matched to a gene: 4. The CDR3 contains 13 residues. As DNA, the CDR3 is TGTGCCAGCAGTTTCGACAGGGACGCTGAAGCTTTCTTT. Translating it yields CASSFDRDAEAFF.

The CDR3 reads CASSAYGTSEGTEAFF. The CDR3 DNA sequence: TGTGCCAGCAGCGCATACGGGACATCCGAGGGGACTGAAGCTTTCTTT. This chain links TRBV9 with TRBJ1-1; TRBD1 is a possible D gene (6 bases). CDR3 length: 16 residues. CDR1 and CDR2 from the germline V gene are SGDLS and YYNGEE. V lost 3 bases, J lost 5 bases, and 20 bases lay in between.

V is TRBV16 and J is TRBJ2-2; possibly TRBD1 for D (5 bases). The CDR3 sequence is 15 residues long. Looked up from germline, CDR1 is KGHSY and CDR2 is FQNENV. V was shortened by 0 bases and J by 3 bases, with 8 bases between the two germline ends. The DNA for the CDR3 is TGTGCCAGCAGCCAATCCAGGGCCCACACCGGGGAGCTGTTTTTT. It translates to CASSQSRAHTGELFF.

Notes on this clone: The sample carries other DNA sequences with the same CDR3. The V and J genes are TRBV9 and TRBJ1-3, with D unresolved. This CDR3 contains 14 residues. Per the germline V gene, CDR1 is SGDLS and CDR2 is YYNGEE. V lost 0 bases and J lost 0, with 4 bases in between. The CDR3 loop reads CASSVGSSGNTIYF. The CDR3 DNA follows: TGTGCCAGCAGCGTAGGGAGCTCTGGAAACACCATATATTTT.

The chain links TRBV6-5 to TRBJ1-1; 7 nucleotides align to TRBD1. The CDR3 sequence is 15 residues long. J lost 3 bases, V lost 7 bases, and 11 bases had no gene match. Germline V CDR1 and CDR2: MNHEY, SVGAGI. This CDR3 reads CASTIPTGADTEAFF. For the CDR3, the DNA is TGTGCCAGCACCATCCCCACAGGGGCGGACACTGAAGCTTTCTTT.

This chain uses TRBV7-9 with TRBJ2-5; 8 nucleotides agree with TRBD1. With 5 bases clipped from V and 4 bases from J, the junction kept 12 bases outside the gene matches. The CDR3 is 16 amino acids. CDR1 is SEHNR, CDR2 FQNEAQ, per germline (reference sequence). This CDR3 reads CASSGRSRGRGETQYF. The DNA for the CDR3 is TGTGCCAGCAGCGGAAGAAGCAGGGGGCGCGGAGAGACCCAGTACTTC.

The chain recombines TRBV7-9 with TRBJ2-5; the match to TRBD1 covers 8 bases. The CDR3 extends over 14 amino acids. V shed 3 bases, J shed 5 bases, and the junction held 5 bases outside the gene matches. Germline assignment: CDR1 SEHNR and CDR2 FQNEAQ (reference sequence). CDR3 DNA: TGTGCCAGCAGCTTCCGGACAGGGCGGGAGACCCAGTACTTC. It is translated as CASSFRTGRETQYF.

The chain has TRBV25-1 and TRBJ2-7, with D possibly TRBD1 on 5 matching bases. The CDR3 is 12 amino acids. The V and J ends lost 10 bases and 2 bases respectively, with 12 bases between them. The germline CDR1 and CDR2 sequences are MGHDK and SYGVNS. The CDR3 nucleotides are TGTGCCACCGGCAGGGTTACCTACGAGCAGTACTTC. Its translation is CATGRVTYEQYF.

The chain recombines TRBV19 with TRBJ1-5, with 7 nucleotides matching TRBD1. J gave up 6 bases and V 5 bases, and 4 bases lay outside the gene matches. Looked up from germline, CDR1 is LNHDA and CDR2 is SQIVND (reference sequence). The CDR3 length is 13 residues. CDR3 amino acids: CASSPQGSQPQHF. Written as DNA, the CDR3 is TGTGCCAGTAGTCCACAGGGGAGTCAGCCCCAGCATTTT. Full variable domain (outside the CDR3, taken from reference TRBV19 and TRBJ1-5): DGGITQSPKYLFRKEGQNVTLSCEQNLNHDAMYWYRQDPGQGLRLIYYSQIVNDFQKGDIAEGYSVSREKKESFPLTVTSAQKNPTAFYLCASSPQGSQPQHFGDGTRLSIL.

V gene TRBV27 combines with J gene TRBJ2-2; D is possibly TRBD2 (7 bases). V shed 4 bases and J shed 4 bases, with 13 bases lying between them. CDR1 is MNHEY, CDR2 SMNVEV, per germline (reference sequence). This CDR3 has 15 amino acids. CDR3 in amino acids: CASSSLGGRTGELFF. The CDR3 DNA follows: TGTGCCAGCAGTTCCCTCGGGGGGCGCACCGGGGAGCTGTTTTTT.